The rows below give T cell receptor beta chains drawn from one sample of a study of Ad26.COV2.S vaccination and SARS-CoV-2 variants. Here immunoSEQ multiplex PCR was the method, and the copy in TCRdb shows in-frame clones only, minus some. The table shows hundreds of thousands of clones, with 70% to 90% occurring only once. The input for sequencing was peripheral blood, taken in a trial of Ad26.COV2.S vaccine versus placebo. These receptors originate from a person aged 18-60 years who received the Ad26.COV2.S COVID-19 vaccine or a placebo. Each CDR3 is given with its conserved first and last residue. D genes are given only for firm matches.

>TRBV5-8|-|16
CASSPGGGASTDTQYF
>TRBV18|-|16
CASSRDINTGKTEAFF
>TRBV7-9|-|12
CASSLEIPEAFF
>TRBV7-2|-|14
CASSDRDGSYEQYF
>TRBV24-1|TRBD1|15
CATSERQGDDSPLHF
>TRBV6-5|-|15
CASSYSHMGYYGYTF
>TRBV4-3|TRBD1|15
CASSLEKGANTEAFF
>TRBV30|TRBD1|13
CAWTQGDIYGYTF
>TRBV3-1/TRBV3-2|TRBD1|15
CASSQDGQGWGGYTF
>TRBV11-2|-|18
CASSLNRANPHHIYGYTF
>TRBV5-5|-|15
CASSLLEAGWHEQFF
>TRBV9|TRBD1|14
CASSNRDSNSPLHF
>TRBV2|-|15
CASSILAIPTDTQYF
>TRBV18|TRBD1|14
CASSRDSLNEKLFF
>TRBV5-1|-|17
CASSPPTSGSVNTEAFF
>TRBV27|-|14
CASSGGSWANVLTF
>TRBV6-5|TRBD1|15
CASRPTGGSGGELFF
>TRBV27|TRBD2|17
CASSRGTSGRARNEQFF
>TRBV20-1|-|10
CSASPGGYTF
>TRBV18|TRBD2|15
CASSPGLAGVWEQFF
>TRBV5-5|-|14
CASGEGGRTGELFF
>TRBV3-1/TRBV3-2|-|14
CASSQGAGGTEAFF
>TRBV4-3|-|16
CASSQDPGGSNQPQHF
>TRBV3-1/TRBV3-2|TRBD2|14
CASSQDHGRGELFF